Following are 21 T cell receptor beta chains from one sample sequenced in a study of T cells in Graves' hyperthyroidism and ophthalmopathy. RNA transcripts provided the source from which TCR beta CDR3 regions were amplified. HTBI primers were employed in a first-round RT-PCR of the TCR CDR3. Each CDR3 protein is one row after TCRdb ran MiXCR on the multiplex PCR reads. The sample has more than 300,000 distinct CDR3 sequences; around 13% are singletons. Sequenced: blood. Receptors were obtained from a woman between 55 and 75 years old with Graves' hyperthyroidism.

Ten or more counts support this clonotype. The genes are TRBV7-6 and TRBJ2-7, with 10 bases aligning to TRBD2. V lost 2 bases and J lost 6; bases outside the gene matches: 7. The CDR3 extends over 15 amino acids. Germline-derived CDR1 and CDR2 are SGHVS and FNYEAQ. The CDR3 sequence: CASSLFVSGRFEQYF. As DNA, the CDR3 is TGTGCCAGCAGCTTATTCGTTAGCGGGAGGTTCGAGCAGTACTTC.

As regards this clonotype: A read error is possible here, since a much larger clone lies one base away. A read error is likely, as this CDR3 ends without the conserved phenylalanine or tryptophan. The chain has TRBV20-1 and TRBJ2-5; 9 nucleotides line up with TRBD2. Germline CDR1 and CDR2: DFQATT and SNEGSKA (reference sequence). The length of the CDR3 is 15 residues. With 4 bases clipped from V and 1 base from J, the junction kept 7 bases outside the gene matches. The CDR3 DNA reads TGCAGTGCTAAGAAACTAGCGGGTACCCAAGAGACCCAGTACTCC. This translates into CSAKKLAGTQETQYS.

In this sample, this clonotype turned up many times. The chain combines TRBV10-3 with TRBJ2-7; D gene uncertain. This CDR3 has 15 amino acids. From germline, CDR1 is ENHRY and CDR2 SYGVKD. Trimming pared 2 bases from V and 7 bases from J, leaving 18 bases between. As DNA, the CDR3 is TGTGCCATCAGTGAGCCGGGCAGCTCCATTGGGGAGCAGTACTTC. This gives the protein CAISEPGSSIGEQYF.

The table lists this clonotype with many counts. This chain links TRBV5-6 with TRBJ1-1, with D hard to call. Germline V gene data show CDR1 as SGHDT and CDR2 as YYEEEE. The CDR3 loop spans 14 amino acids. Trimming took off 3 bases at V and 1 base at J, with 10 bases between the two ends. The CDR3 protein is CASSSQIQNTEAFF. The CDR3 nucleotides are TGTGCCAGCAGCTCCCAGATACAGAACACTGAAGCTTTCTTT.

This clonotype was detected many times. The gene calls are TRBV30 and TRBJ2-1; D unclear. Germline V CDR1 and CDR2: GTSNPN, SVGIG (reference sequence). V was pared by 2 bases and J by 9 bases, with 5 bases between. The CDR3 has 10 amino acids. In nucleotides, the CDR3 is TGTGCCTGGAGTATAGGTGAGCAGTTCTTC. Translation: CAWSIGEQFF.

CDR3 in DNA: TGTGCTAGTGGTTTGGAACATAAGAACACCGGGGAGCTGTTTTTT. It encodes CASGLEHKNTGELFF. The chain links TRBV12-5 to TRBJ2-2; D is unresolved. V was cut by 1 base and J by 1 base, with 7 bases left in between. Germline V gene sequence: CDR1 LGHNT, CDR2 FRNRAP. The CDR3 contains 15 residues.

Many counts were recorded for this clonotype. This sequence joins TRBV6-1 and TRBJ2-1; D is perhaps TRBD2 (6 bases). CDR1 and CDR2 (germline): MNHNS, SASEGT. Trimming cost V 4 bases and J 5 bases, with 21 bases left between them. This CDR3 has 17 residues. As DNA, the CDR3 is TGTGCCAGCAGTGTCCACCTCGGGGGTAGCGGCAACAATGAGCAGTTCTTC. Its protein product is CASSVHLGGSGNNEQFF.

This clonotype appeared many times. The rearrangement joins TRBV5-1 to TRBJ2-1; 8 bases line up with TRBD1. The germline V gene has CDR1 SGHRS and CDR2 YFSETQ. Trimming cost V 5 bases and J 7 bases; bases outside gene matches: 8. The CDR3 loop spans 14 amino acids. CDR3 residues: CASSFGQGVNEQFF. The CDR3, as DNA: TGCGCCAGCAGTTTCGGACAGGGCGTAAATGAGCAGTTCTTC.

Turning to this clonotype: This sequence may be a read error, since a much larger clone differs from it by one base. The chain combines TRBV5-1 with TRBJ1-2; D remains unclear. The V and J ends lost 4 bases and 4 bases respectively, with 11 bases between them. Germline lookup yields CDR1 SGHRS and CDR2 YFSETQ. CDR3 length equals 13 residues. CDR3 in DNA: TGCGCCAGCAGCAGGATGGGCATCTATGGCTACACCTTC. Translated, it gives CASSRMGIYGYTF. The entire variable domain, with the rest obtained from reference TRBV5-1 and TRBJ1-2, is as follows: KAGVTQTPRYLIKTRGQQVTLSCSPISGHRSVSWYQQTPGQGLQFLFEYFSETQRNKGNFPGRFSGRQFSNSRSEMNVSTLELGDSALYLCASSRMGIYGYTFGSGTRLTVV.

The chain couples TRBV11-2 to TRBJ2-7; D not certain. Germline V lookup: CDR1 SGHAT, CDR2 FQNNGV. The CDR3 loop spans 14 amino acids. Deletions cut 3 bases from V and 4 bases from J, with 13 bases between. The CDR3 region has the DNA TGTGCCAGCAGCTTTAGTGATTACGGGTACGAGCAGTACTTC. It encodes CASSFSDYGYEQYF.

This clonotype was picked up a small number of times. The chain has TRBV29-1 and TRBJ2-7, with D tentatively TRBD1 (5 bases). The CDR3 runs 11 residues. Looked up from germline, CDR1 is SQVTM and CDR2 is ANQGSEA. Trimming took off 6 bases at V and 5 bases at J, with 11 bases between the two ends. The CDR3 region is CSVQGANEQYF. CDR3 coding DNA: TGCAGCGTCCAAGGGGCCAACGAGCAGTACTTC.

This chain joins TRBV7-9 and TRBJ2-3, with TRBD1 as a possible D gene (7 bases). V lost 6 bases, J lost 2 bases, and 18 bases lay in between. CDR3 length equals 16 residues. Germline CDR1 is SEHNR and CDR2 is FQNEAQ (reference sequence). The CDR3 protein is CASREQGLADTDTQYF. The CDR3 coding sequence is TGTGCCAGCAGGGAACAGGGGTTAGCGGACACAGATACGCAGTATTTT.

In its sample, this clonotype was seen many times. The rearrangement links TRBV20-1 to TRBJ1-5; the match to TRBD1 covers 7 bases. Germline loops: CDR1 DFQATT, CDR2 SNEGSKA (reference sequence). CDR3 length: 15 amino acids. J was trimmed by 3 bases and V by 3 bases; bases with no gene match: 8. CDR3 nucleotide sequence: TGCAGTGCTAGCCCGACAGGGCTTGACAATCAGCCCCAGCATTTT. It codes for CSASPTGLDNQPQHF.

The chain employs TRBV20-1 and TRBJ2-5; TRBD2 is a possible D gene (5 bases). The length of the CDR3 is 14 residues. Per germline, CDR1 DFQATT and CDR2 SNEGSKA (reference sequence). The germline V and J ends were trimmed by 3 bases and 2 bases, with 13 bases remaining between them. The CDR3 DNA is TGCAGTGCTAGTGTACTAGTGGCTCAAGAGACCCAGTACTTC. Its translation is CSASVLVAQETQYF.

This clonotype has at least ten counts. The V and J genes are TRBV9 and TRBJ2-7; perhaps TRBD1 as D (5 bases). V shed 0 bases and J shed 0 bases, with 7 bases lying between them. CDR1 and CDR2 (germline): SGDLS, YYNGEE. This CDR3 contains 14 residues. The CDR3 DNA sequence: TGTGCCAGCAGCGTAGGACAGAGCTCCTACGAGCAGTACTTC. Protein: CASSVGQSSYEQYF. The complete variable domain, with remaining parts taken from reference TRBV9 and TRBJ2-7, reads DSGVTQTPKHLITATGQRVTLRCSPRSGDLSVYWYQQSLDQGLQFLIQYYNGEERAKGNILERFSAQQFPDLHSELNLSSLELGDSALYFCASSVGQSSYEQYFGPGTRLTVT.

In its sample, this clonotype was seen a few times. This rearrangement joins TRBV9 to TRBJ1-6; D gene uncertain. Between the trimmed V and J ends, which lost 0 bases and 9 bases, there was a span of 10 bases. Germline V CDR1 and CDR2: SGDLS, YYNGEE. CDR3 length: 14 amino acids. CDR3 in amino acids: CASSVDGLGSPLHF. The CDR3 DNA follows: TGTGCCAGCAGCGTAGACGGGTTAGGTTCACCCCTCCACTTT.

The table lists this clonotype with many counts. The chain combines TRBV7-9 with TRBJ2-6; D is undetermined. The CDR3 is 15 residues long. Trimming cost V 1 base and J 4 bases, with 8 bases left between them. Germline CDR1 reads SEHNR; CDR2 reads FQNEAQ (reference sequence). The CDR3 nucleotides are TGTGCCAGCAGCTTAGGTTCGTCGGGGGCCAACGTCCTGACTTTC. This codes for CASSLGSSGANVLTF.

This clonotype was detected ten times or more. The chain employs TRBV5-1 and TRBJ2-1, with 13 bases matching TRBD2. J lost 0 bases, V lost 3 bases, and 3 bases had no gene match. The CDR3 runs to 17 residues. The germline V gene has CDR1 SGHRS and CDR2 YFSETQ. The CDR3 region is CASSSWTSGSSYNEQFF. As DNA, the CDR3 is TGCGCCAGCAGCTCCTGGACTAGCGGGAGCTCCTACAATGAGCAGTTCTTC.

This clonotype was counted ten times or more. The V and J genes are TRBV6-1 and TRBJ2-6; D is perhaps TRBD1 (5 bases). Germline loops: CDR1 MNHNS, CDR2 SASEGT. Trimming left V 6 bases short and J 0 bases short, with 15 bases between. This CDR3 contains 17 residues. Here the CDR3 reads CASRKQELGSGANVLTF. The CDR3 DNA reads TGTGCCAGCAGAAAACAGGAACTCGGCTCTGGGGCCAACGTCCTGACTTTC.

This clonotype was counted many times. The rearrangement links TRBV12-5 to TRBJ1-1, with TRBD1 matching over 8 bases. V trimming: 1 base; J trimming: 0 bases; junction bases outside the gene matches: 7. Germline CDR1 reads LGHNT; CDR2 reads FRNRAP. The CDR3 length is 17 residues. The CDR3 DNA sequence: TGTGCTAGTGGTTTGGACCCGACAGGGGTTATGAACACTGAAGCTTTCTTT. This sequence encodes CASGLDPTGVMNTEAFF.

This clonotype has just a few counts. V gene TRBV7-9 combines with J gene TRBJ1-2, with 12 bases fitting TRBD1. The germline CDR1 and CDR2 sequences are SEHNR and FQNEAQ (reference sequence). The junction had 5 bases not matched to a gene; V was cut back by 3 bases and J by 6 bases. The CDR3 is 15 residues long. The DNA of the CDR3 is TGTGCCAGCAGCTTGGGACAGGGGGCGCATAATGGCTACACCTTC. Translation gives CASSLGQGAHNGYTF.